This T cell receptor beta chain was sequenced in a study of memory CD4+ T cells and cytomegalovirus serostatus. CDR1 is MNHNS and CDR2 is SASEGT in the germline V gene. V gave up 3 bases and J gave up 3 bases; unmatched junction bases: 5. The CDR3 runs to 16 residues. Study-wide results and caveats: Median bootstrapped AUC for CMV status was just under 0.97 originally, 0.75 to 0.91 US-trained.

Repertoires were generated with immunoSEQ multiplex PCR, while TCRdb's copy carries only in-frame clones and drops some. The table lists 35,000 to 45,000 clones, approximately 79% of them singletons. Regarding this clone: Its antigen is still unknown.

Single viable CD3+CD4+CD8-CD45RO+ cells were sorted as the memory CD4+ T cells. The source is an adult in good health and CMV-seropositive. The chain couples TRBV6-1 to TRBJ1-1; 12 bases align to TRBD1. The sequencing sample was made of memory CD4+ T cells from blood. The CDR3 DNA is TGTGCCAGCAGTGACCGGGACAGGGGGCTGTACACTGAAGCTTTCTTT. It codes for CASSDRDRGLYTEAFF.